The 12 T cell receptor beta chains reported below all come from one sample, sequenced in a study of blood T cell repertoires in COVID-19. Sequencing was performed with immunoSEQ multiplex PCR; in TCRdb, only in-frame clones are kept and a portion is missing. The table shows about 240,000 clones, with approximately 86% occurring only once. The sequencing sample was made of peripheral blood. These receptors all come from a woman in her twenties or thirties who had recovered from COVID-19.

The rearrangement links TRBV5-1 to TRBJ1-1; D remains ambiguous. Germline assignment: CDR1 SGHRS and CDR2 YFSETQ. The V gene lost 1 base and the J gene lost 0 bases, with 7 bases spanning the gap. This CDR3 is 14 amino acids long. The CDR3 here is CASSLTPMNTEAFF. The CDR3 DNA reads TGCGCCAGCAGCTTGACACCAATGAACACTGAAGCTTTCTTT. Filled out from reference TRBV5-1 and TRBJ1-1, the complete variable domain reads KAGVTQTPRYLIKTRGQQVTLSCSPISGHRSVSWYQQTPGQGLQFLFEYFSETQRNKGNFPGRFSGRQFSNSRSEMNVSTLELGDSALYLCASSLTPMNTEAFFGQGTRLTVV.

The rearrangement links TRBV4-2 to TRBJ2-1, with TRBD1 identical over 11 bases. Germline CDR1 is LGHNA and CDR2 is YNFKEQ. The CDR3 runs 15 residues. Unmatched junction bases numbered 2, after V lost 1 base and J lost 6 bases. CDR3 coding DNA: TGTGCCAGCAGCCAAGGGACAGGGGGCAGCAATGAGCAGTTCTTC. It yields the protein CASSQGTGGSNEQFF.

Here the CDR3 DNA reads TGTGCCAGCAGTGAGGTCAGGACAGGGACCCAGTACTTC. Translated, it gives CASSEVRTGTQYF. The chain carries TRBV2 and TRBJ2-5, with 7 positions matching TRBD1. J was trimmed by 7 bases and V by 3 bases; bases with no gene match: 5. This CDR3 contains 13 residues. Germline lookup yields CDR1 SNHLY and CDR2 FYNNEI.

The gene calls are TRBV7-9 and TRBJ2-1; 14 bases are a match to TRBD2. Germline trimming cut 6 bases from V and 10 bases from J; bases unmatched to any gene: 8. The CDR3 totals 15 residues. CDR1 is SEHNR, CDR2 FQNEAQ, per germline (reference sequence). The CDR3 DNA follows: TGTGCCAGCAGTGGTGGACTAGCGGGGGGTGAGGAGCAGTTCTTC. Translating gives CASSGGLAGGEEQFF. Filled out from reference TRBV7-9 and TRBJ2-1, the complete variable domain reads DTGVSQNPRHKITKRGQNVTFRCDPISEHNRLYWYRQTLGQGPEFLTYFQNEAQLEKSRLLSDRFSAERPKGSFSTLEIQRTEQGDSAMYLCASSGGLAGGEEQFFGPGTRLTVL.

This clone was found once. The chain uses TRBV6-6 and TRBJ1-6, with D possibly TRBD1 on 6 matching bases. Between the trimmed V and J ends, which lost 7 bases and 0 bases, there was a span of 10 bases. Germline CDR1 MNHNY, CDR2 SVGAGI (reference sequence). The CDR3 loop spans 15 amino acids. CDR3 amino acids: CASKDRNSYNSPLHF. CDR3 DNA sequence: TGTGCCAGCAAAGACAGGAACTCCTATAATTCACCCCTCCACTTT.

For the CDR3, the DNA is TGTGCCAGCAGCGTAGAGGGGAACTACCAAGAGACCCAGTACTTC. Translated: CASSVEGNYQETQYF. V gene TRBV9 combines with J gene TRBJ2-5; the D gene is possibly TRBD1 (5 bases). The CDR3 has 15 residues. Germline V CDR1 and CDR2: SGDLS, YYNGEE. The ends were cut back, 0 bases at V and 0 bases at J, with 9 bases in the middle.

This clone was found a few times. DNA of the CDR3: TGTGCCAGCAGTTACTCGGTGGGTAGCGGGAGCTCCTACGAGCAGTACTTC. This gives the protein CASSYSVGSGSSYEQYF. The rearrangement uses TRBV6-2 or TRBV6-3 and TRBJ2-7, with TRBD2 identical over 9 bases. V lost 0 bases and J lost 0; bases outside the gene matches: 6. Germline V CDR1 and CDR2: MNHEY, SVGEGT. This CDR3 contains 17 residues.

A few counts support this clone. CDR3 amino acids: CASSLYPPRLNTGELFF. The CDR3, as DNA: TGTGCCAGCAGTTTATACCCCCCTCGCCTAAACACCGGGGAGCTGTTTTTT. This sequence joins TRBV27 and TRBJ2-2; no firm D call. There are 17 residues in the CDR3. CDR1 MNHEY and CDR2 SMNVEV come from the germline V gene (reference sequence). V lost 1 base to trimming and J lost 2 bases, with 14 bases between them.

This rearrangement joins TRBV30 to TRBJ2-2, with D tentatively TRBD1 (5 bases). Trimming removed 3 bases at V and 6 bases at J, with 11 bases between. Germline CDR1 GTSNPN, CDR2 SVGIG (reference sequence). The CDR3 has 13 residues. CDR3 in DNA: TGTGCCTGGAGCCGAACAGGTTCCGGGGAGCTGTTTTTT. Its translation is CAWSRTGSGELFF.

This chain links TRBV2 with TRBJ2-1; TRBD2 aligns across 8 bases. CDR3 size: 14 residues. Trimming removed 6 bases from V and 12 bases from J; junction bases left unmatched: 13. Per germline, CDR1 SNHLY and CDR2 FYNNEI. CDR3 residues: CASRSPGTSPRQFF. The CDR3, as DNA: TGTGCCAGCAGATCCCCCGGGACTAGTCCGCGGCAGTTCTTC.

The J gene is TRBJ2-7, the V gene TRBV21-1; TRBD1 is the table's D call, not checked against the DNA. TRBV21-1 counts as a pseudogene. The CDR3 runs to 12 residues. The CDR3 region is CASSICRRRGGV. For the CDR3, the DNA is TGTGCCAGCAGCATTTGTCGTCGTAGGGGCGGCGTC.

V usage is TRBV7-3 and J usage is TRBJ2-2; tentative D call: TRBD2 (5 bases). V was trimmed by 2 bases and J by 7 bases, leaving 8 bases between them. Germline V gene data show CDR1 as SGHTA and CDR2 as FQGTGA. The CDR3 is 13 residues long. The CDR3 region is CASSLGLRGELFF. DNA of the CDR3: TGTGCCAGCAGCTTAGGACTGCGCGGGGAGCTGTTTTTT.